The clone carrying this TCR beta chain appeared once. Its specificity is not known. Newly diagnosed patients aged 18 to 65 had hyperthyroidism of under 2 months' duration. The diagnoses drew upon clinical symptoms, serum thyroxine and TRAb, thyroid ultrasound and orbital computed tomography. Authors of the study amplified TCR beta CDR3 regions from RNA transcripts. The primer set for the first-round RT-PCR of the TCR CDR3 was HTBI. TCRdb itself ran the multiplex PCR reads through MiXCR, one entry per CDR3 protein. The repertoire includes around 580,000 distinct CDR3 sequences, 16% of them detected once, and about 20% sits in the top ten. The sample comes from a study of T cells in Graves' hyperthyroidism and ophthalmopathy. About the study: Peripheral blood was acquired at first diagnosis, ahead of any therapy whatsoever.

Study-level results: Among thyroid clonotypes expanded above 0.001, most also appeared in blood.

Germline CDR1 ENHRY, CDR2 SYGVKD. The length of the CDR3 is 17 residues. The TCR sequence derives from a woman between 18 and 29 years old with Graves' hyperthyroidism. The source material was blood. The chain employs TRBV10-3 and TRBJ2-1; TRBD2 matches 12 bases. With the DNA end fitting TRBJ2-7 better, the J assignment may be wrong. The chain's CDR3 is CAISETSGRRSYNEQYF. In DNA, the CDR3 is TGTGCCATCAGTGAGACTAGCGGGAGGAGGTCCTACAATGAGCAGTACTTC.